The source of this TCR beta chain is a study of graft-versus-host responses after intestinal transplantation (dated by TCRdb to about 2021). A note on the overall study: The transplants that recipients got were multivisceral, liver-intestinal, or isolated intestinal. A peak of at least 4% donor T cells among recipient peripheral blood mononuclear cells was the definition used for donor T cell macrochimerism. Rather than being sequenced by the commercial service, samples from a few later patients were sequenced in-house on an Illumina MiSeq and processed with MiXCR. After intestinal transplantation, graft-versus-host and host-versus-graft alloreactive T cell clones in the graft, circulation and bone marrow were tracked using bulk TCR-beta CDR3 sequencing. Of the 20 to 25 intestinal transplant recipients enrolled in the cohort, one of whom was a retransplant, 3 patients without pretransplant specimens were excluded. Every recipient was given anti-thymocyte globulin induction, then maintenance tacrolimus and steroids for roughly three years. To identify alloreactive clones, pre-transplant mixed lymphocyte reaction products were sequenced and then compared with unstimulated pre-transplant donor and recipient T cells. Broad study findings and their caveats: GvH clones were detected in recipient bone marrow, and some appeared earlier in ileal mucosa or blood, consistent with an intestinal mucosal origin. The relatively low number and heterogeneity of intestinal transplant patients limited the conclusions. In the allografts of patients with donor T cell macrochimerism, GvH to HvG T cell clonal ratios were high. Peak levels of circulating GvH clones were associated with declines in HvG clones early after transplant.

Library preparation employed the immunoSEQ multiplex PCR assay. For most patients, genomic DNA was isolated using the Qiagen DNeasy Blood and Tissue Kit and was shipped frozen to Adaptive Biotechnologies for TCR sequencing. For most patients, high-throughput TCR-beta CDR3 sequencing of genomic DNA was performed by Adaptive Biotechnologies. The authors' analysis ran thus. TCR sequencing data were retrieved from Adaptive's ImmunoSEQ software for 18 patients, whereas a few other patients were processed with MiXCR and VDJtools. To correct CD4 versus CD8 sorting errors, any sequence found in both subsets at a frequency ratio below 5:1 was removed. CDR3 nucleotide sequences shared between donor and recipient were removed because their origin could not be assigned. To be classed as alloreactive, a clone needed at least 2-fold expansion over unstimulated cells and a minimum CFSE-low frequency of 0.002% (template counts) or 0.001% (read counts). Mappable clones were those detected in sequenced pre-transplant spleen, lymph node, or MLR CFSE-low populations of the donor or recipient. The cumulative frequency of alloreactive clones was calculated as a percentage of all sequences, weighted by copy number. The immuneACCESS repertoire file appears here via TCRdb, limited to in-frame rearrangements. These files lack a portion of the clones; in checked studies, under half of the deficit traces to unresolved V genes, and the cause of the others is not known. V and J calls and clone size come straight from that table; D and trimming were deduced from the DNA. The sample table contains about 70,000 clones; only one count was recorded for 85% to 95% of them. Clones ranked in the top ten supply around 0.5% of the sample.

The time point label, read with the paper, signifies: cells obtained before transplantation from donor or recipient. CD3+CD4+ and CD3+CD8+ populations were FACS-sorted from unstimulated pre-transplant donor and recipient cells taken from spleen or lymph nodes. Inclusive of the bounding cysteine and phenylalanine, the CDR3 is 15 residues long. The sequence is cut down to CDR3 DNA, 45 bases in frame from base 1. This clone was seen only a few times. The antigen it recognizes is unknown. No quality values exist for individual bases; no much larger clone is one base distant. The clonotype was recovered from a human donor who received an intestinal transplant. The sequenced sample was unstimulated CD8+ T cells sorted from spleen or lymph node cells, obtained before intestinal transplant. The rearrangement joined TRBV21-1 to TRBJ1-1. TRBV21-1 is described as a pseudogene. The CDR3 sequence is CASSKGVGENTEAFF. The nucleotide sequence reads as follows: TGTGCCAGCAGCAAAGGGGTAGGCGAGAACACTGAAGCTTTCTTT.